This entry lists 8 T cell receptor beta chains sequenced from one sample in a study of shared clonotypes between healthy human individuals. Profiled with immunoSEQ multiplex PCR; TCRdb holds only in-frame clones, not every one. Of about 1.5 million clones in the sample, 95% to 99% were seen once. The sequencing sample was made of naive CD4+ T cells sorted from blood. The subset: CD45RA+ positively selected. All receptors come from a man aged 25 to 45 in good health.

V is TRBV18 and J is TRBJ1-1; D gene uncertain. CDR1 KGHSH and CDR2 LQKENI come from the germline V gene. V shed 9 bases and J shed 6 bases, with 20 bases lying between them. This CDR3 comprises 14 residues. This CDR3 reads CASSPGERAAEAFF. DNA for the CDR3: TGTGCCAGTTCCCCTGGGGAGCGTGCCGCTGAAGCTTTCTTT. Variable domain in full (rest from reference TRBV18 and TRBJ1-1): NAGVMQNPRHLVRRRGQEARLRCSPMKGHSHVYWYRQLPEEGLKFMVYLQKENIIDESGMPKERFSAEFPKEGPSILRIQQVVRGDSAAYFCASSPGERAAEAFFGQGTRLTVV.

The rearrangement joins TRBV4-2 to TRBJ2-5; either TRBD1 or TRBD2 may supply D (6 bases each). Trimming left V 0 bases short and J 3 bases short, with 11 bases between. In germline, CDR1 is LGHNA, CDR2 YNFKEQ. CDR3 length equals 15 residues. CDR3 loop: CASSQDLEGEETQYF. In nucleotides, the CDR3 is TGTGCCAGCAGCCAAGACTTGGAGGGGGAAGAGACCCAGTACTTC.

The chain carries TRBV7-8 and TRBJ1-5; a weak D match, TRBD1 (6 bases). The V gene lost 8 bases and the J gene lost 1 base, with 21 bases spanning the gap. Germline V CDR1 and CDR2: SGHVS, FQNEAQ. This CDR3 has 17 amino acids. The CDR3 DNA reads TGTGCCAGCGCCCCCGGACAGAGATCTATAAGCAATCAGCCCCAGCATTTT. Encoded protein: CASAPGQRSISNQPQHF.

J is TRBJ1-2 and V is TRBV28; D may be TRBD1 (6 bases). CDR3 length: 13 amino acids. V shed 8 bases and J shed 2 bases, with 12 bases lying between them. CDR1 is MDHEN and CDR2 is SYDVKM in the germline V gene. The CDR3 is CASGTQGNYGYTF. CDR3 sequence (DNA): TGTGCCAGCGGAACCCAGGGGAACTATGGCTACACCTTC.

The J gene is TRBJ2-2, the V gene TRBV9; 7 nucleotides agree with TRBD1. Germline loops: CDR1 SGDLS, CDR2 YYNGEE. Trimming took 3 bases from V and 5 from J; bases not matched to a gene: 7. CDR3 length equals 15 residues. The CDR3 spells CASSEKGAITGELFF. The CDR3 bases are TGTGCCAGCAGCGAAAAGGGGGCTATAACCGGGGAGCTGTTTTTT.

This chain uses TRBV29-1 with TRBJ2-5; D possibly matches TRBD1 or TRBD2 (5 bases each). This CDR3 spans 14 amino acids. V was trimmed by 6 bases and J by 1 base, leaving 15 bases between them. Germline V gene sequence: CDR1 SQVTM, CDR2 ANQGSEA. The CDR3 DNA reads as TGCAGCGTAACAAAGGGGAGCCTCCAAGAGACCCAGTACTTC. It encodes CSVTKGSLQETQYF.

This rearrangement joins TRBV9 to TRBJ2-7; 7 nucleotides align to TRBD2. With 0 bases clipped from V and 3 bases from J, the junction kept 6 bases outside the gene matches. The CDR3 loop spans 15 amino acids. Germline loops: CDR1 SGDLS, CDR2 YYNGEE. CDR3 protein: CASSVGPSGHYEQYF. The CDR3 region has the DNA TGTGCCAGCAGCGTAGGGCCTAGCGGACACTACGAGCAGTACTTC.

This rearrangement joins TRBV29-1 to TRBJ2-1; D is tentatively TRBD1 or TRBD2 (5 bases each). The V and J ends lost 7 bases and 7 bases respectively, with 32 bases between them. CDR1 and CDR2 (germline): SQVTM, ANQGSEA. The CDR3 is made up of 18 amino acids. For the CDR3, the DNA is TGCAGCGCCCGCCCTTCGCCACTCCGGGACCCACGAAGGAATGAGCAGTTCTTC. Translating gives CSARPSPLRDPRRNEQFF.